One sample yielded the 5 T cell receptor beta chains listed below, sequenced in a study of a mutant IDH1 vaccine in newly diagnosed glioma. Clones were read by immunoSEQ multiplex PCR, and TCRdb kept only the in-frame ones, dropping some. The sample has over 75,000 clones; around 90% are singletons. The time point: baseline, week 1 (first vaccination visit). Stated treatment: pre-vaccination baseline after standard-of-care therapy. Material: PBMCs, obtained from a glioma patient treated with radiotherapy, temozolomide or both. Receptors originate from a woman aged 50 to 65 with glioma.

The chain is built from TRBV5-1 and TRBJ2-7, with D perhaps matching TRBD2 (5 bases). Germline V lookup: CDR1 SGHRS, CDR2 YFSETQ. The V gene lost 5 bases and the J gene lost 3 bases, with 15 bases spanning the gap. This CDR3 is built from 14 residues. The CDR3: CASRVGGPHYEQYF. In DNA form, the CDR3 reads TGCGCCAGCAGGGTTGGCGGGCCCCACTACGAGCAGTACTTC. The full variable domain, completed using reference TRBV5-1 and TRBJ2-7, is KAGVTQTPRYLIKTRGQQVTLSCSPISGHRSVSWYQQTPGQGLQFLFEYFSETQRNKGNFPGRFSGRQFSNSRSEMNVSTLELGDSALYLCASRVGGPHYEQYFGPGTRLTVT.

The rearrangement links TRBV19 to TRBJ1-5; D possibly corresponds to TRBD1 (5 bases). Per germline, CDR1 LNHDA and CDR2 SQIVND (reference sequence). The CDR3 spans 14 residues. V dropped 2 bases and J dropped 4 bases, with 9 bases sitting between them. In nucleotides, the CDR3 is TGTGCCAGTAGTATAAACTGGGGGAATCAGCCCCAGCATTTT. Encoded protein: CASSINWGNQPQHF.

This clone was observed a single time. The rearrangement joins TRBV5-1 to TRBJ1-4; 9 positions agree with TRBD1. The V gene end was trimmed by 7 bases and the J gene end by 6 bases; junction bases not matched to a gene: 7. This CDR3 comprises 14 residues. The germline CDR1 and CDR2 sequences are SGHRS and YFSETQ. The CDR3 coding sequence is TGCGCCAGCGCGATACAGGGGGCTGATGAAAAACTGTTTTTT. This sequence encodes CASAIQGADEKLFF.

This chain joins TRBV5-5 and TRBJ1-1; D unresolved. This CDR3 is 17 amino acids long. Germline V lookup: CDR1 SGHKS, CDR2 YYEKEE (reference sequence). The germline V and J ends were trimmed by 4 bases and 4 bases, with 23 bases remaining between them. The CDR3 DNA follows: TGTGCCAGCAGCGACCGGACGGGAGGGTTGGTTGGCACTGAAGCTTTCTTT. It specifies CASSDRTGGLVGTEAFF.

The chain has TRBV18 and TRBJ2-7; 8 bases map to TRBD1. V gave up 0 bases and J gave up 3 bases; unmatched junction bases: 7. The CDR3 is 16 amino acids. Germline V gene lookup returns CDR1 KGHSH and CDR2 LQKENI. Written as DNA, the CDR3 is TGTGCCAGCTCACCACCGGACAGGGAGTTTGTCTACGAGCAGTACTTC. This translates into CASSPPDREFVYEQYF. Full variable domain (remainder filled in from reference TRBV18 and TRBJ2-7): NAGVMQNPRHLVRRRGQEARLRCSPMKGHSHVYWYRQLPEEGLKFMVYLQKENIIDESGMPKERFSAEFPKEGPSILRIQQVVRGDSAAYFCASSPPDREFVYEQYFGPGTRLTVT.